The entry that follows covers one T cell receptor (beta chain) sequence. Antigen specificity is unknown. The data derive from a study of shared clonotypes between healthy human individuals. Study outcomes and limitations: Roughly 5% of naive CD4 clonotypes were shared across four donors.

The naive CD8 fraction comprised CD45RO-negative cells positively selected for CCR7 and excluded terminally differentiated effector memory CD45RA+ cells. Each donor was a Caucasian adult residing in Nashville, Tennessee. The method was immunoSEQ multiplex PCR; TCRdb's version includes in-frame clones alone and lacks a portion of them. The sample has a few hundred thousand clones; around 95% are singletons. The clonotype originates from a woman between 25 and 40 years old in good health. The specimen sequenced was naive CD8+ T cells sorted from blood.

CDR3 amino acids: CASSRGYEQYF. CDR3 DNA: TGTGCCAGCAGCAGGGGCTACGAGCAGTACTTC. The gene calls are TRBV5-4 and TRBJ2-7; D may be TRBD1 (5 bases). V dropped 4 bases and J dropped 3 bases, with 5 bases sitting between them. Germline V CDR1 and CDR2: SGHNT, YYREEE (reference sequence). CDR3 length equals 11 residues.